The entry below describes one T cell receptor beta chain. The sample belongs to a study of blood T cell repertoires in COVID-19. The wider study: COVID-19 samples, acute and convalescent, were from the United States, Italy and Spain.

As processed by the authors: Reference gene primer amplification yielded estimated nucleated cell counts. Only in-frame clones appear in the TCRdb table, and some are missing; sequencing was by immunoSEQ multiplex PCR. V and J calls plus clone size are reproduced from that table; the DNA served to infer D and trimming. Of 310,000 or so clones in the sample, approximately 90% were seen once. The clonotype comes from a woman between 50 and 59 years old with active or convalescent COVID-19. Sequenced sample: peripheral blood.

As DNA, the CDR3 is TGTGCCAGCAGCTTACCCTCAGTGGACATTCAGTACTTC. This codes for CASSLPSVDIQYF. V gene TRBV11-2 combines with J gene TRBJ2-4; D gene ambiguous. The CDR3 sequence is 13 residues long. From germline, CDR1 is SGHAT and CDR2 FQNNGV. V lost 2 bases and J 8 bases, leaving 10 bases between the germline ends.